This T cell receptor beta chain was sequenced in a study of T cell responses to AZD1222 COVID-19 vaccine. Investigators merged groups given second doses at roughly 4 or roughly 12 weeks. The V and J ends lost 7 bases and 8 bases, in that order; junction bases with no gene match: 10. Germline CDR1 SQVTM, CDR2 ANQGSEA. CDR3 length: 13 residues. Method: immunoSEQ multiplex PCR; TCRdb's copy keeps in-frame clones and lacks some. The sample holds over 130,000 clones, almost 95% seen once. For this clone: Its antigen remains unknown.

Study-wide findings and caveats: Only a handful of AZD1222 recipients, several in all, had baseline seropositivity. White British donors predominated, females outnumbered males, and clonal diversity was possibly underestimated.

The chain has TRBV29-1 and TRBJ1-2, with 10 nucleotides matching TRBD1. The source of this sequence is an adult who received the AZD1222 COVID-19 vaccine. This material consisted of peripheral blood, taken 28 days after the second AZD1222 dose. The CDR3 DNA reads as TGCAGCGCCGGGAGACAGGGGGCTAGGGGCTACACCTTC. Its protein product is CSAGRQGARGYTF.